This is a list of T cell receptor beta chains from one sample in a study of cytomegalovirus exposure and HLA in healthy donors. Measured with immunoSEQ multiplex PCR; TCRdb has only the in-frame clones, and not every one. The table records some 180,000 clones, around four fifths of them present only once. Sequencing was done on a sample of PBMCs. These receptors were collected from a woman in her twenties or thirties in good health and CMV-seronegative. Each CDR3 is given with its conserved first and last residue. A D gene is named only where the DNA matches it firmly. Clone sizes are given selectively: once, few, many, or a class where the clone is expanded.

TRBV9	NA	NA	TRBJ1-4	TGTGCCAGCAGTGACAGGAGTAAAAATGAAAAACTGTTTTTT	CASSDRSKNEKLFF
TRBV5-1	NA	once	TRBJ1-3	TGCGCCAGCAGCTTTGGGAGTAGCGGAAACACCATATATTTT	CASSFGSSGNTIYF
TRBV19	NA	once	TRBJ2-6	TGTGCCAGTAGTATGGTGGGGCCTGGGGCCAACGTCCTGACTTTC	CASSMVGPGANVLTF
TRBV4-3	TRBD2	NA	TRBJ2-7	TGCGCCAGCAGCCACGGGGGACTAGCCCACGAGCAGTACTTC	CASSHGGLAHEQYF
TRBV7-2	TRBD1	once	TRBJ1-1	TGTGCCAGCAGCCGCGGGACAGGGGGTACTGAAGCTTTCTTT	CASSRGTGGTEAFF
TRBV6-6	NA	NA	TRBJ1-1	TGTGCCAGCAGTTACGAGGCCGGGACAACCTTTGAAGCTTTCTTT	CASSYEAGTTFEAFF
TRBV19	NA	NA	TRBJ2-2	TGTGCCAGTAGTAGTTTAAGCGAATCGGGCACCGGGGAGCTGTTTTTT	CASSSLSESGTGELFF
TRBV6-5	TRBD1	NA	TRBJ2-7	TGTGCCAGCAGTTACTGGACAGGGAGCTCCTACGAGCAGTACTTC	CASSYWTGSSYEQYF
TRBV5-1	TRBD1	NA	TRBJ2-3	TGCGCCACCCATATGGGGACAGATAACACAGATACGCAGTATTTT	CATHMGTDNTDTQYF
TRBV2	TRBD2	NA	TRBJ2-3	TGTGCCAGCAGCCCCCCCCCGGGAAGAGCGGGGGAGAGGCAGTATTTT	CASSPPPGRAGERQYF
TRBV6-4	TRBD1	NA	TRBJ1-2	TGTGCCAGCAGCCAGACAGGGGGTTATGGCTACACCTTC	CASSQTGGYGYTF
TRBV18	NA	once	TRBJ1-3	TGTGCCAGCTCACCGTTAAGTGCGGTGGACACCATATATTTT	CASSPLSAVDTIYF
TRBV6-5	TRBD1	NA	TRBJ1-1	TGTGCCAGCAGTTACTCCGGGACAGAGCAGAACACTGAAGCTTTCTTT	CASSYSGTEQNTEAFF
TRBV11-2	TRBD1	NA	TRBJ2-7	TGTGCCAGCAGCTTAGGTGACAGGGGGACCTACGAGCAGTACTTC	CASSLGDRGTYEQYF
TRBV18	NA	NA	TRBJ2-3	TGTGCCAGCTCAATCAAGACGGGAAGCACAGATACGCAGTATTTT	CASSIKTGSTDTQYF
TRBV29-1	NA	NA	TRBJ2-3	TGCAGCGTTGAGGGCACAGGGGGGGTCACAGATACGCAGTATTTT	CSVEGTGGVTDTQYF
TRBV5-6	NA	NA	TRBJ1-1	TGTGCCAGCAGCTTTTTACACGTAATCGGGAAAGCTTTCTTT	CASSFLHVIGKAFF
TRBV15	NA	NA	TRBJ2-2	TGTGCCACCAGCAGAGATTACAGTGCCGGGGAGCTGTTTTTT	CATSRDYSAGELFF
TRBV6-5	TRBD1	NA	TRBJ1-2	TGTGCCAGCAGTTACAACTCACAGGGGGCTTTTGGCTACACCTTC	CASSYNSQGAFGYTF
TRBV5-4	NA	NA	TRBJ2-7	TGTGCCAGCAGCTTGGAGATACAGGGTTCCCACGAGCAGTACTTC	CASSLEIQGSHEQYF
TRBV7-9	NA	NA	TRBJ1-1	TGTGCCAGCAGCACACTAACCGCCAACACTGAAGCTTTCTTT	CASSTLTANTEAFF
TRBV27	NA	NA	TRBJ2-2	TGTGCCAGCAGTTTAAGACTGGTAGGCGGGGAGCTGTTTTTT	CASSLRLVGGELFF
TRBV7-2	TRBD2	NA	TRBJ2-7	TGTGCCAGCAGCTTAGGGCTAGCGGGGGACCGGTACGAGCAGTACTTC	CASSLGLAGDRYEQYF
TRBV7-8	NA	NA	TRBJ1-5	TGTGCCAGCAGCTTAGCCAACCAGATTCCACATTTT	CASSLANQIPHF
TRBV7-9	NA	NA	TRBJ2-5	TGTGCCAGCAGCCCCAACTTGCGTGACAGGGACTCTAAGACCCAGTACTTC	CASSPNLRDRDSKTQYF
TRBV5-6	TRBD1	NA	TRBJ2-3	TGTGCCAGCAGCGGCGGGACAGGGCGGACAGATACGCAGTATTTT	CASSGGTGRTDTQYF
TRBV12-5	NA	NA	TRBJ2-1	TGTGCTAGTGGCCCGAGGGGGGGCGCGGGGTATGAGCAGTTCTTC	CASGPRGGAGYEQFF
TRBV7-8	NA	once	TRBJ2-7	TGTGCCAGCAGCTTTCCATCGGGGGAGCAGTACTTC	CASSFPSGEQYF
TRBV6-1	NA	NA	TRBJ1-1	TGTGCCAGCACCACTGGCGTCTCGGGGGCTGAAGCTTTCTTT	CASTTGVSGAEAFF
TRBV25-1	TRBD2	NA	TRBJ2-5	TGTGCCAGCAGTGAATATCGGCGGGGGGCTGGAGAGACCCAGTACTTC	CASSEYRRGAGETQYF
TRBV6-5	NA	few	TRBJ2-5	TGTGCCAGCAGTTACGAGAACCAAGAGACCCAGTACTTC	CASSYENQETQYF
TRBV6-5	NA	once	TRBJ1-5	TGTGCCAGCAGTGACAGGAGCAATCAGCCCCAGCATTTT	CASSDRSNQPQHF
TRBV7-3	NA	NA	TRBJ2-1	TGTGCCAGCAGCCCCCAACGGGGAGACCATGAGCAGTTCTTC	CASSPQRGDHEQFF
TRBV6-5	NA	NA	TRBJ2-5	TGTGCCAGCAGTTACTCGAGTGGGGCGCGGATGTTTCGGCAGTACTTC	CASSYSSGARMFRQYF
TRBV7-7	NA	NA	TRBJ2-3	TGTGCTAGCAGCCCCGGGACTGGCAGCGATACGCAGTATTTT	CASSPGTGSDTQYF
TRBV14	NA	NA	TRBJ2-4	TGTGCCAGCAGCCAAGAGGCGGGGCCAGCCAAAAACATTCAGTACTTC	CASSQEAGPAKNIQYF